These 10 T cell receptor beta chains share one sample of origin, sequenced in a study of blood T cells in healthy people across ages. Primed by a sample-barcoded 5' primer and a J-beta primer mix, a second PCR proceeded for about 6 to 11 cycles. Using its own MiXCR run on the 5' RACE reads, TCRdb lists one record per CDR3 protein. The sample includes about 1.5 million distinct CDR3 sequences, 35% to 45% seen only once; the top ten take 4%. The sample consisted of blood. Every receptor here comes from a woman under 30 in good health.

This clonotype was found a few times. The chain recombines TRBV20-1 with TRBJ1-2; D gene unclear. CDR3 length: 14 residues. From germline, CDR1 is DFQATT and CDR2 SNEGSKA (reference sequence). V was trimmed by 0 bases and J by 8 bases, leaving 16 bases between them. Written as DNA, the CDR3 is TGCAGTGCTAGAGATCGTGTGTTGGGGTTGGGCTACACCTTC. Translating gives CSARDRVLGLGYTF.

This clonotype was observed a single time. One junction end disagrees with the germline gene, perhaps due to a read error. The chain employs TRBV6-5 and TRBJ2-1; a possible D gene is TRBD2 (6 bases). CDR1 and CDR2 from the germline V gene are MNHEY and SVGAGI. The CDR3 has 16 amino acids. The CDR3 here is CAGSYRGNPSYNEQFF. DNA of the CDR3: TGTGCCGGCAGTTACCGGGGGAATCCTTCCTACAATGAGCAGTTCTTC.

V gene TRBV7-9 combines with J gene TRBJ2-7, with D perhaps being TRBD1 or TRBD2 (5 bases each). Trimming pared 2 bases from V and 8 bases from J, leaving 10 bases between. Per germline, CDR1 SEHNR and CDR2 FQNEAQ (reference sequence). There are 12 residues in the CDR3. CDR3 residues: CASSLTEGKQYF. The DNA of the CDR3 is TGTGCCAGCAGCTTAACCGAGGGGAAGCAGTACTTC.

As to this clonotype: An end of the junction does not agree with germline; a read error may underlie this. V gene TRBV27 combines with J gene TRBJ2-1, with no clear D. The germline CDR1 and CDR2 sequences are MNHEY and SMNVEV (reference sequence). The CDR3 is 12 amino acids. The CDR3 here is CVSSFINNEQFF. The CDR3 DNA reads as TGTGTCAGCAGTTTTATTAACAATGAGCAGTTCTTC.

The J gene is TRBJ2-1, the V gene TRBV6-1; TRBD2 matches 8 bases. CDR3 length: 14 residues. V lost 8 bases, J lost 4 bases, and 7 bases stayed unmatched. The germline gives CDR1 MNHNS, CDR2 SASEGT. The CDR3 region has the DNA TGTGCCAGCCCATTAGCGGGGAAATACAATGAGCAGTTCTTC. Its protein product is CASPLAGKYNEQFF.

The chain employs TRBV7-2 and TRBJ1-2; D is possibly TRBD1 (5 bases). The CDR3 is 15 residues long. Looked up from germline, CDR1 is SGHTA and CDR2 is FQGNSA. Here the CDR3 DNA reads TGTCCAGCAGCTTACCCCCACAGGAAAAACTATGGCTACACCTTC. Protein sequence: CPAAYPHRKNYGYTF. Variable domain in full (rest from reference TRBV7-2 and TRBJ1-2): GAGVSQSPSNKVTEKGKDVELRCDPISGHTALYWYRQSLGQGLEFLIYFQGNSAPDKSGLPSDRFSAERTGGSVSTLTIQRTQQEDSAVYLCPAAYPHRKNYGYTFGSGTRLTVV.

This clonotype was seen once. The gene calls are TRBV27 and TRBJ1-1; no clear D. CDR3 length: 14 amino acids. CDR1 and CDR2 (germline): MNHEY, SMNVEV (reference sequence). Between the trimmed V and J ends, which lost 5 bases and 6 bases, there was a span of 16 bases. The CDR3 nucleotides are TGTGCCAGCAGTCCGACTCGTGGAGGCCCTGAAGCTTTCTTT. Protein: CASSPTRGGPEAFF.

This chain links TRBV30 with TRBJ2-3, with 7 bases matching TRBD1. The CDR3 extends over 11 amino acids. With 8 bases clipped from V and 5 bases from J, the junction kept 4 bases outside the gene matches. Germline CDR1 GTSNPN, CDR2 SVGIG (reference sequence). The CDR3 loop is CAGSGGDTQYF. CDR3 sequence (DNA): TGTGCCGGGTCAGGGGGAGATACGCAGTATTTT.

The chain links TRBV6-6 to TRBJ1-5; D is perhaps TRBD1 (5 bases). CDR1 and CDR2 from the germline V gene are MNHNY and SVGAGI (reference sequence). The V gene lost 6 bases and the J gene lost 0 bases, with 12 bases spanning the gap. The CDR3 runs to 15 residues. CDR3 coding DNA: TGTGCCAGCAGAAGCGACAGTAATAGCAATCAGCCCCAGCATTTT. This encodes CASRSDSNSNQPQHF.

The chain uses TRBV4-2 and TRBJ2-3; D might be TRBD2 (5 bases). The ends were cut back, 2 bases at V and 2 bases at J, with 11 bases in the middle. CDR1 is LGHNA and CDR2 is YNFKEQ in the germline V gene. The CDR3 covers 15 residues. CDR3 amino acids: CASSQYREITDTQYF. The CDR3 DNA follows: TGTGCCAGCAGCCAATATAGGGAGATCACAGATACGCAGTATTTT.